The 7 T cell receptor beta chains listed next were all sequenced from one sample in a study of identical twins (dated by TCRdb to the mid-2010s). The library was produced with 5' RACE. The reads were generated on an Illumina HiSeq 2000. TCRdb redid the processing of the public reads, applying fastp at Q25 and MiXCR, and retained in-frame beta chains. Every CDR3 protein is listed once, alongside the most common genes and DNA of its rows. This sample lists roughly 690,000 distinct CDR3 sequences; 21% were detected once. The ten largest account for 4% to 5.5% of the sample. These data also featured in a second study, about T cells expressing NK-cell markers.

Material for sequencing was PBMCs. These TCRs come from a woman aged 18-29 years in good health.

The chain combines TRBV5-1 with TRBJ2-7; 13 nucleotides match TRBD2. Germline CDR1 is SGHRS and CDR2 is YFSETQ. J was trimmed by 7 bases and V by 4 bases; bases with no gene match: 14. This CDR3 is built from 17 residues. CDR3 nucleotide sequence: TGCGCCAGCAGCCGATTACCCGGACTAGCGGGAGTATATGAGCAGTACTTC. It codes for CASSRLPGLAGVYEQYF.

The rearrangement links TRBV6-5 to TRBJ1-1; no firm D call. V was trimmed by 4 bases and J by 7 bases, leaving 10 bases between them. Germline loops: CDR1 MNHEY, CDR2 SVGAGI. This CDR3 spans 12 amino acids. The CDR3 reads CASSSRGVEAFF. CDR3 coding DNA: TGTGCCAGCAGTTCACGCGGTGTTGAAGCTTTCTTT.

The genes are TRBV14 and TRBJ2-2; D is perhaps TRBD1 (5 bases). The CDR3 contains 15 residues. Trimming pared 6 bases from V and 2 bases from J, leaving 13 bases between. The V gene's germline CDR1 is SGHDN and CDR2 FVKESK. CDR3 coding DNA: TGTGCCAGCAGACGGACAACGGATAACACCGGGGAGCTGTTTTTT. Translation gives CASRRTTDNTGELFF.

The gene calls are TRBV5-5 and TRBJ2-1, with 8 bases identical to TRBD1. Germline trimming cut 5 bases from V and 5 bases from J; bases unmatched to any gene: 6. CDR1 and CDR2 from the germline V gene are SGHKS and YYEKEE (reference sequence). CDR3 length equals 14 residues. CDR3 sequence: CASRPGQADNEQFF. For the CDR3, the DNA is TGTGCCAGCAGACCGGGACAGGCAGACAATGAGCAGTTCTTC.

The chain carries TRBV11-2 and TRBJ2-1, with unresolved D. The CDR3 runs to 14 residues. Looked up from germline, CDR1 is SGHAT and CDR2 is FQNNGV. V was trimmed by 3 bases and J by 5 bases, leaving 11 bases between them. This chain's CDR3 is CASSFRLSNNEQFF. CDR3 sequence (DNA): TGTGCCAGCAGCTTTAGGCTAAGCAACAATGAGCAGTTCTTC.

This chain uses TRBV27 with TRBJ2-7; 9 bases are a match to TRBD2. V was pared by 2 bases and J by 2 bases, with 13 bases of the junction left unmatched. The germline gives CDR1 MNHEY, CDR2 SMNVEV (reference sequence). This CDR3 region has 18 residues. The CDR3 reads CASSLISWASGTTYEQYF. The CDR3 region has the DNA TGTGCCAGCAGTTTAATTAGTTGGGCTAGCGGGACTACCTACGAGCAGTACTTC.

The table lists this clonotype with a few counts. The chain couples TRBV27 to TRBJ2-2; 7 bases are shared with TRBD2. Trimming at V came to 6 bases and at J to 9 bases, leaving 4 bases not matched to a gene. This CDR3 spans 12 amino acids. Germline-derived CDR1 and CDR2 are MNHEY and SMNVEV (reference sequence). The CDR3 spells CASRGGTRELFF. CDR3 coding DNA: TGTGCCAGCAGGGGGGGGACCAGGGAGCTGTTTTTT.